The 26 T cell receptor beta chains below were found in one sample sequenced in a study of long-term antiretroviral therapy in people with HIV. At the survey level, the v3.0 immunoSEQ assay was run. Profiling relied on immunoSEQ multiplex PCR, and the TCRdb table lists in-frame clones only, not all of them. The data contain approximately 30,000 clones, around four fifths of them singletons. The specimen was unsorted PBMCs, collected 0.8 years before starting antiretroviral therapy. Every receptor here comes from a man aged 18 to 30 with HIV.

The chain combines TRBV10-3 with TRBJ2-1, with 7 nucleotides matching TRBD2. Trimming removed 2 bases from V and 13 bases from J; junction bases left unmatched: 11. The CDR3 sequence is 14 residues long. Germline CDR1 ENHRY, CDR2 SYGVKD. CDR3 region: CAISEEFNLAEQFF. The CDR3 DNA reads TGTGCCATCAGTGAGGAGTTTAACCTAGCGGAACAGTTCTTC.

The rearrangement joins TRBV27 to TRBJ2-3; 9 bases are a match to TRBD2. Germline V gene sequence: CDR1 MNHEY, CDR2 SMNVEV (reference sequence). J lost 4 bases, V lost 5 bases, and 7 bases had no gene match. The CDR3 sequence is 15 residues long. The CDR3 nucleotides are TGTGCCAGCAGTCTAACTAGCGGGTGGTCAGATACGCAGTATTTT. Translated, it gives CASSLTSGWSDTQYF.

The gene calls are TRBV5-1 and TRBJ2-7; TRBD2 agrees at 15 bases. The CDR3 extends over 18 amino acids. J was trimmed by 2 bases and V by 3 bases; bases with no gene match: 9. Germline CDR1 is SGHRS and CDR2 is YFSETQ. CDR3 residues: CASSWGLAGGQDPYEQYF. CDR3 DNA: TGCGCCAGCAGCTGGGGACTAGCGGGGGGTCAAGACCCCTACGAGCAGTACTTC. The entire variable domain, with the rest obtained from reference TRBV5-1 and TRBJ2-7, is as follows: KAGVTQTPRYLIKTRGQQVTLSCSPISGHRSVSWYQQTPGQGLQFLFEYFSETQRNKGNFPGRFSGRQFSNSRSEMNVSTLELGDSALYLCASSWGLAGGQDPYEQYFGPGTRLTVT.

This chain joins TRBV5-4 and TRBJ1-2; TRBD1 matches 12 bases. Germline CDR1 and CDR2: SGHNT and YYREEE (reference sequence). V was clipped by 4 bases and J by 8 bases; unmatched bases: 12. The CDR3 has 16 amino acids. CDR3 nucleotides: TGTGCCAGCAGCCCAGGGACAGGGGGCGAGGAAGGGGGCTACACCTTC. Amino acid sequence: CASSPGTGGEEGGYTF. Full variable domain (missing parts from reference TRBV5-4 and TRBJ1-2): ETGVTQSPTHLIKTRGQQVTLRCSSQSGHNTVSWYQQALGQGPQFIFQYYREEENGRGNFPPRFSGLQFPNYSSELNVNALELDDSALYLCASSPGTGGEEGGYTFGSGTRLTVV.

This clone was counted a single time. CDR3 nucleotide sequence: TGCGCCAGCAGCTTGGAGTTGGGGACAGATACGCAGTATTTT. Translating gives CASSLELGTDTQYF. This sequence joins TRBV5-1 and TRBJ2-3, with unresolved D. Per germline, CDR1 SGHRS and CDR2 YFSETQ. The CDR3 totals 14 residues. Trimming removed 0 bases at V and 3 bases at J, with 8 bases between.

In this sample, this clone turned up once. The V and J genes are TRBV9 and TRBJ1-3; D might be TRBD1 (5 bases). V lost 4 bases, J lost 0 bases, and 14 bases lay in between. The CDR3 extends over 16 amino acids. Germline assignment: CDR1 SGDLS and CDR2 YYNGEE. In DNA, the CDR3 is TGTGCCAGCAGCTTGAGTGGGGACCGCTCTGGAAACACCATATATTTT. Protein: CASSLSGDRSGNTIYF.

V usage is TRBV29-1 and J usage is TRBJ2-7; maybe TRBD1 (7 bases). The V gene lost 5 bases and the J gene lost 10 bases, with 18 bases spanning the gap. The CDR3 length is 12 residues. The germline V gene encodes CDR1 SQVTM and CDR2 ANQGSEA. The CDR3 bases are TGCAGCGTTCAGGAGGGGGCCCCCCACCAGTACTTC. Translated, it gives CSVQEGAPHQYF.

A single count supports this clone. The chain recombines TRBV6-5 with TRBJ2-7, with D possibly being TRBD1 or TRBD2 (5 bases each). CDR3 length: 15 residues. Trimming took 6 bases from V and 3 from J, leaving 18 bases between them. Germline V CDR1 and CDR2: MNHEY, SVGAGI. The CDR3 protein is CASSQVLGPNYEQYF. DNA of the CDR3: TGTGCCAGCAGCCAAGTGTTGGGACCCAACTACGAGCAGTACTTC.

This rearrangement joins TRBV4-1 to TRBJ2-7; D unclear. Per germline, CDR1 MGHRA and CDR2 YSYEKL. The length of the CDR3 is 14 residues. Deletions cut 1 base from V and 6 bases from J, with 13 bases between. The CDR3 coding sequence is TGCGCCAGCAGCCAAGTAATAGCAAGACGCGAGCAGTACTTC. Protein sequence: CASSQVIARREQYF.

This chain links TRBV9 with TRBJ1-2, with D possibly TRBD1 on 5 matching bases. Between the trimmed V and J ends, which lost 4 bases and 4 bases, there was a span of 17 bases. Germline V lookup: CDR1 SGDLS, CDR2 YYNGEE. The CDR3 runs 15 residues. CDR3 sequence reads: CASSPTGTQRYGYTF. CDR3 sequence (DNA): TGTGCCAGCAGCCCGACCGGGACTCAGCGCTATGGCTACACCTTC.

The chain links TRBV11-3 to TRBJ2-2; unclear D gene. Per germline, CDR1 SGHNT and CDR2 YENEEA. Trimming cost V 8 bases and J 1 base, with 8 bases left between them. CDR3 length: 13 residues. The DNA for the CDR3 is TGTGCCAGCCACGGAGTGAACACCGGGGAGCTGTTTTTT. This encodes CASHGVNTGELFF. Full variable domain (rest looked up from reference TRBV11-3 and TRBJ2-2): EAGVVQSPRYKIIEKKQPVAFWCNPISGHNTLYWYLQNLGQGPELLIRYENEEAVDDSQLPKDRFSAERLKGVDSTLKIQPAELGDSAVYLCASHGVNTGELFFGEGSRLTVL.

The chain employs TRBV10-3 and TRBJ2-3; no clear D. The CDR3 length is 12 residues. V lost 6 bases and J 2 bases, leaving 6 bases between the germline ends. Germline CDR1 and CDR2: ENHRY and SYGVKD. In nucleotides, the CDR3 is TGTGCCATCAGCAAGAACACAGATACGCAGTATTTT. It codes for CAISKNTDTQYF.

The chain joins TRBV6-5 to TRBJ2-5; 7 bases agree with TRBD2. There are 15 residues in the CDR3. Germline trimming cut 1 base from V and 0 bases from J; bases unmatched to any gene: 2. Germline V gene data show CDR1 as MNHEY and CDR2 as SVGAGI. CDR3 sequence: CASSYFAGDQETQYF. The DNA for the CDR3 is TGTGCCAGCAGTTACTTCGCGGGGGACCAAGAGACCCAGTACTTC.

This clone was recorded once. CDR3 in DNA: TGTGCCTGGAGCTCCGGCAATGAGCAGTTCTTC. This encodes CAWSSGNEQFF. The chain links TRBV30 to TRBJ2-1; D unresolved. The V end lost 3 bases, the J end lost 6 bases, and 6 bases lay between the germline ends. This CDR3 is built from 11 residues. Germline CDR1 and CDR2: GTSNPN and SVGIG (reference sequence). Drawing the rest from reference TRBV30 and TRBJ2-1, the complete variable domain is SQTIHQWPATLVQPVGSPLSLECTVEGTSNPNLYWYRQAAGRGLQLLFYSVGIGQISSEVPQNLSASRPQDRQFILSSKKLLLSDSGFYLCAWSSGNEQFFGPGTRLTVL.

The chain carries TRBV5-1 and TRBJ2-7; D perhaps matches TRBD2 (5 bases). CDR3 length: 14 amino acids. V was pared by 4 bases and J by 7 bases, with 18 bases between. The germline CDR1 and CDR2 sequences are SGHRS and YFSETQ. CDR3 sequence reads: CASSMGEVSSEQYF. The CDR3 bases are TGCGCCAGCAGCATGGGAGAGGTCTCGAGTGAGCAGTACTTC.

As regards this clone: The germline gene is not matched at one end of the junction; a read error may be the cause. The chain carries TRBV7-7 and TRBJ2-7, with 7 bases lining up with TRBD1. The CDR3 covers 15 residues. Germline CDR1 reads SSHAT; CDR2 reads FNYEAQ (reference sequence). For the CDR3, the DNA is TGTGCTAGCAGCTTAGGACGAACAGGGGTAGGCGAGCAGTACTTC. Its translation is CASSLGRTGVGEQYF.

The gene calls are TRBV5-4 and TRBJ2-1; D possibly corresponds to TRBD2 (5 bases). The V gene lost 0 bases and the J gene lost 0 bases, with 10 bases spanning the gap. Germline V gene sequence: CDR1 SGHNT, CDR2 YYREEE (reference sequence). The CDR3 is 16 amino acids. The CDR3 bases are TGTGCCAGCAGCTTGGGCCTAGCTTCCTCCTACAATGAGCAGTTCTTC. Translation: CASSLGLASSYNEQFF.

The V gene is TRBV18, the J gene TRBJ1-2, with a possible D match to TRBD1 (5 bases). The CDR3 runs to 13 residues. The germline V and J ends were trimmed by 4 bases and 3 bases, with 9 bases remaining between them. CDR1 and CDR2 from the germline V gene are KGHSH and LQKENI. As DNA, the CDR3 is TGTGCCAGCTCACAGGACACCTACTATGGCTACACCTTC. Residues: CASSQDTYYGYTF. Using reference TRBV18 and TRBJ1-2 for the parts outside the CDR3, the full variable domain is NAGVMQNPRHLVRRRGQEARLRCSPMKGHSHVYWYRQLPEEGLKFMVYLQKENIIDESGMPKERFSAEFPKEGPSILRIQQVVRGDSAAYFCASSQDTYYGYTFGSGTRLTVV.

The chain employs TRBV25-1 and TRBJ1-2; 9 positions agree with TRBD1. CDR1 and CDR2 (germline): MGHDK, SYGVNS. The CDR3 sequence is 14 residues long. V lost 2 bases to trimming and J lost 7 bases; unmatched junction nucleotides: 5. The chain's CDR3 is CASSERTGVGGYTF. The CDR3 DNA sequence: TGTGCCAGCAGTGAAAGGACAGGGGTGGGTGGCTACACCTTC.

The gene calls are TRBV30 and TRBJ1-4; D gene unclear. Trimming cost V 1 base and J 0 bases, with 6 bases left between them. The CDR3 extends over 14 amino acids. In germline, CDR1 is GTSNPN, CDR2 SVGIG (reference sequence). This CDR3 is CAWSETATNEKLFF. The DNA of the CDR3 is TGTGCCTGGAGTGAGACGGCAACTAATGAAAAACTGTTTTTT. The full variable domain, completed using reference TRBV30 and TRBJ1-4, is SQTIHQWPATLVQPVGSPLSLECTVEGTSNPNLYWYRQAAGRGLQLLFYSVGIGQISSEVPQNLSASRPQDRQFILSSKKLLLSDSGFYLCAWSETATNEKLFFGSGTQLSVL.

V is TRBV6-5 and J is TRBJ1-5; 7 bases agree with TRBD1. The CDR3 has 13 residues. Unmatched junction bases numbered 6, after V lost 6 bases and J lost 7 bases. Germline loops: CDR1 MNHEY, CDR2 SVGAGI. In nucleotides, the CDR3 is TGTGCCAGCAGCAGGGGGGGGGAACAGCCCCAGCATTTT. Translation: CASSRGGEQPQHF.

In DNA, the CDR3 is TGTGCCAGCAGCTCCGCGAACACTGAAGCTTTCTTT. Its protein product is CASSSANTEAFF. V gene TRBV2 combines with J gene TRBJ1-1; D is uncertain. Germline CDR1 and CDR2: SNHLY and FYNNEI. Between the trimmed V and J ends, which lost 6 bases and 1 base, there was a span of 6 bases. The CDR3 is 12 amino acids.

The rearrangement uses TRBV7-2 and TRBJ2-7; TRBD1 matches 9 bases. J gave up 2 bases and V 5 bases, and 10 bases lay outside the gene matches. Germline-derived CDR1 and CDR2 are SGHTA and FQGNSA. CDR3 length: 16 amino acids. Written as DNA, the CDR3 is TGTGCCAGCAGCGAAACCGGGACAGGGTTCCCCTACGAGCAGTACTTC. This sequence encodes CASSETGTGFPYEQYF.

The chain carries TRBV6-4 and TRBJ2-3; D uncertain. The CDR3 runs 13 residues. Trimming removed 4 bases from V and 6 bases from J, with 11 bases in between. The germline V gene has CDR1 MRHNA and CDR2 SNTAGT. DNA of the CDR3: TGTGCCAGCAGTGCTCGAGCCGAGGATACGCAGTATTTT. Residues: CASSARAEDTQYF.

This clone has only one observation. This chain joins TRBV7-8 and TRBJ2-7; maybe TRBD1 (6 bases). This CDR3 has 13 residues. In germline, CDR1 is SGHVS, CDR2 FQNEAQ. V lost 5 bases and J 2 bases, leaving 10 bases between the germline ends. CDR3 in amino acids: CASSHDRTYEQYF. The CDR3 DNA reads TGTGCCAGCAGCCACGACAGGACCTACGAGCAGTACTTC.

The chain has TRBV5-6 and TRBJ1-1; TRBD1 aligns across 9 bases. Germline assignment: CDR1 SGHDT and CDR2 YYEEEE. Losses at the gene ends were 2 bases for V and 4 bases for J; bases not matched to a gene: 3. The CDR3 totals 14 residues. The CDR3 loop reads CASSLQGASTEAFF. The CDR3 coding sequence is TGTGCCAGCAGCTTACAGGGGGCAAGCACTGAAGCTTTCTTT.